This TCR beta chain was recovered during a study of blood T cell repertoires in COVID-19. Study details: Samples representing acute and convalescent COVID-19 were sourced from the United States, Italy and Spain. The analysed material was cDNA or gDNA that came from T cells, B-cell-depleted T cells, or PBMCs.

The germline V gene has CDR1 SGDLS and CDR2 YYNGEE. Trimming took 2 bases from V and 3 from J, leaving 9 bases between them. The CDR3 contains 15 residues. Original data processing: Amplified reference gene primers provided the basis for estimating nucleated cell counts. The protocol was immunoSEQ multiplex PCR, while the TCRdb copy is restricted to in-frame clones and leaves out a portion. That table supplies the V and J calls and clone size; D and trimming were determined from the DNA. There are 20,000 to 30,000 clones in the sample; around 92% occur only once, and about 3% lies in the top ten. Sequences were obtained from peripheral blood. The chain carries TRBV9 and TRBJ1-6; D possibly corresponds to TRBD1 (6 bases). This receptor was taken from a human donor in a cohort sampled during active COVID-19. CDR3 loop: CASSVTDSYNSPLHF. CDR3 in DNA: TGTGCCAGCAGCGTGACGGACAGCTATAATTCACCCCTCCACTTT.